The 12 T cell receptor beta chains given below trace back to one sample, sequenced in a study of T cells in Graves' hyperthyroidism and ophthalmopathy (dated by TCRdb to about 2019). Library preparation used multiplex PCR. The listed sequencing device is Illumina HiSeq 2000. Amplification of TCR beta CDR3 regions was carried out from RNA transcripts. The first round of RT-PCR for the TCR CDR3 was performed with the HTBI primer set and the Qiagen OneStep RT-PCR kit. TCRdb handled the public reads itself, with Q25 trimming in fastp and clone calling in MiXCR, and kept productive beta chains. Every CDR3 protein is listed once, alongside the most common genes and DNA of its rows. Counted in this sample were 600,000 or so distinct CDR3 sequences; more than 14% of them appeared once. Approximately 12% of the sample is held by the ten biggest clonotypes. Sequencing was done on a sample of blood. These receptors were obtained from a woman aged 45-65 years with Graves' ophthalmopathy.

About this clonotype: Since no conserved phenylalanine or tryptophan closes the CDR3, a read error is the likely cause. The chain combines TRBV28 with TRBJ2-7; the D is unclear. V lost 2 bases and J 2 bases, leaving 10 bases between the germline ends. From germline, CDR1 is MDHEN and CDR2 SYDVKM. CDR3 length equals 14 residues. The CDR3 nucleotides are TGTGCCAGCAGTTTAGGGTGGACCGCCTACGAGCAGTACTCC. This translates into CASSLGWTAYEQYS.

Here the CDR3 reads CSAPASGNTDTQYF. The CDR3 DNA reads TGCAGTGCCCCGGCTAGCGGGAATACAGATACGCAGTATTTT. The J gene is TRBJ2-3, the V gene TRBV20-1; TRBD2 matches at 9 bases. Germline V lookup: CDR1 DFQATT, CDR2 SNEGSKA (reference sequence). V lost 6 bases to trimming and J lost 3 bases; unmatched junction nucleotides: 7. This CDR3 spans 14 amino acids.

Many counts were recorded for this clonotype. The rearrangement links TRBV7-3 to TRBJ2-1; 10 nucleotides line up with TRBD2. The CDR3 is 15 residues long. V gave up 5 bases and J gave up 5 bases; unmatched junction bases: 6. Looked up from germline, CDR1 is SGHTA and CDR2 is FQGTGA. CDR3 sequence (DNA): TGTGCCAGCAGCAACCGAGCGGGAGGGGACAATGAGCAGTTCTTC. Translation: CASSNRAGGDNEQFF.

This clonotype was counted at least ten times. The rearrangement joins TRBV20-1 to TRBJ1-4; maybe TRBD1 (5 bases). This CDR3 is built from 14 residues. Germline CDR1 DFQATT, CDR2 SNEGSKA (reference sequence). V lost 2 bases and J lost 5, with 12 bases in between. CDR3 region: CSARPDRHNEKLFF. CDR3 sequence (DNA): TGCAGTGCTAGACCCGACAGACACAATGAAAAACTGTTTTTT.

The V call is TRBV20-1, the J call TRBJ2-3; D uncertain. The CDR3 covers 16 residues. Trimming stripped 0 bases from V and 0 bases from J, with 13 bases between. From germline, CDR1 is DFQATT and CDR2 SNEGSKA (reference sequence). CDR3 sequence (DNA): TGCAGTGCTAGAGACCCCCAGACGGCTAGCACAGATACGCAGTATTTT. Its protein product is CSARDPQTASTDTQYF.

The rearrangement uses TRBV19 and TRBJ2-2; 9 nucleotides match TRBD1. This CDR3 is built from 16 residues. Germline V gene data show CDR1 as LNHDA and CDR2 as SQIVND (reference sequence). The ends lost 3 bases at V and 7 bases at J; junction bases unmatched: 9. The CDR3: CASSMKPGQGVGELFF. CDR3 DNA sequence: TGTGCCAGTAGTATGAAGCCGGGACAGGGAGTCGGGGAGCTGTTTTTT. Drawing the rest from reference TRBV19 and TRBJ2-2, the complete variable domain is DGGITQSPKYLFRKEGQNVTLSCEQNLNHDAMYWYRQDPGQGLRLIYYSQIVNDFQKGDIAEGYSVSREKKESFPLTVTSAQKNPTAFYLCASSMKPGQGVGELFFGEGSRLTVL.

This clonotype occurred many times. This chain links TRBV28 with TRBJ2-7; a weak D match, TRBD1 (7 bases). Trimming stripped 3 bases from V and 4 bases from J, with 13 bases between. Germline assignment: CDR1 MDHEN and CDR2 SYDVKM. This CDR3 contains 14 residues. The CDR3 region is CASSLQGGGYEQYF. CDR3 in DNA: TGTGCCAGCAGTTTGCAGGGGGGCGGTTACGAGCAGTACTTC.

This clonotype was seen ten or more times. The V and J genes are TRBV2 and TRBJ2-1; 12 nucleotides align to TRBD2. The CDR3 contains 14 residues. The J segment lost 9 bases and the V segment lost 8 bases, leaving 8 bases of the junction unmatched. The germline CDR1 and CDR2 sequences are SNHLY and FYNNEI. CDR3 DNA sequence: TGTGCCAGCGGGAGACTAGCGGGAGATGGTGAGCAGTTCTTC. Protein: CASGRLAGDGEQFF.

The chain uses TRBV14 and TRBJ2-7; D possibly corresponds to TRBD2 (6 bases). V was cut by 1 base and J by 6 bases, with 19 bases left in between. The germline V gene encodes CDR1 SGHDN and CDR2 FVKESK. This CDR3 comprises 16 residues. The CDR3 loop reads CASSQVTGAPSGEQYF. The DNA of the CDR3 is TGTGCCAGCAGCCAAGTCACGGGAGCGCCCTCGGGCGAGCAGTACTTC.

Concerning this clonotype itself: A much larger clone differs by one base, so this may be a read error. The rearrangement joins TRBV12-3 or TRBV12-4 to TRBJ1-5; D is perhaps TRBD1 (5 bases). The CDR3 consists of 14 residues. CDR3 in DNA: TGTGCCAGCAGTTTTTTAGGGGTGAATCAGCCCCGGCATTTT. Translated, it gives CASSFLGVNQPRHF.

This clonotype has only a few counts. One end of the junction varies from germline; a read error may be responsible. This chain connects TRBV7-9 to TRBJ1-1; D may be TRBD1 (5 bases). This CDR3 comprises 13 residues. Germline V CDR1 and CDR2: SEHNR, FQNEAQ (reference sequence). CDR3 in DNA: TGTGCCGGCAGCGGGGGATGGGGGGAAAGGGCTTTCTTT. The encoded protein is CAGSGGWGERAFF.

This clonotype occurred a few times. J is TRBJ2-7 and V is TRBV3-1; TRBD2 is a possible D gene (5 bases). The CDR3 runs to 12 residues. V was cut by 8 bases and J by 2 bases, with 10 bases left in between. Germline loops: CDR1 LGHDT, CDR2 YNNKEL (reference sequence). The CDR3 nucleotides read TGTGCCAGCGCGGAGGAACCCTACGAGCAGTACTTC. It specifies CASAEEPYEQYF.